Each of the 22 T cell receptor beta chains below was sequenced from the same sample in a study of cytomegalovirus exposure and HLA in healthy donors. Primers: 60 Vbeta forward and 13 Jbeta reverse. Sequencing used immunoSEQ multiplex PCR; TCRdb keeps in-frame clones, though not all of them. The record lists 120,000 to 150,000 clones, of which the ten most abundant hold less than 3.5%. Sample: PBMCs. These receptor sequences come from a man aged 40-55 years in good health and CMV-seronegative.

The chain has TRBV7-3 and TRBJ2-3, with no clear D. Germline CDR1 SGHTA, CDR2 FQGTGA. V was shortened by 1 base and J by 6 bases, with 8 bases between the two germline ends. The CDR3 length is 13 residues. CDR3 nucleotides: TGTGCCAGCAGCTTAATGGAGAGGGATACGCAGTATTTT. Translation gives CASSLMERDTQYF.

The chain carries TRBV9 and TRBJ2-7; possibly TRBD1 for D (6 bases). Trimming cost V 0 bases and J 1 base, with 11 bases left between them. The CDR3 totals 15 residues. CDR1 SGDLS and CDR2 YYNGEE come from the germline V gene. The CDR3 nucleotides read TGTGCCAGCAGCGTAGAGGGGACAACTTCCTACGAGCAGTACTTC. It specifies CASSVEGTTSYEQYF.

V and J are TRBV6-7 and TRBJ1-4, with no clear D. TRBV6-7 is noted as an ORF with a role that remains uncertain. This CDR3 contains 13 residues. Trimming removed 0 bases at V and 7 bases at J, with 6 bases between. The CDR3 DNA reads TGTGCCAGCAGTTACTCGAAAGCTGAAAAACTGTTTTTT. This codes for CASSYSKAEKLFF.

Worth noting for this clone: Germline is not matched at one junction end, which may reflect a read error. The V gene is TRBV6-5, the J gene TRBJ2-7; D ambiguous. Germline V lookup: CDR1 MNHEY, CDR2 SVGAGI. The length of the CDR3 is 11 residues. The CDR3 DNA follows: TGTGCCGGCAGCAACAATTACGAGCAGTACTTC. Translation: CAGSNNYEQYF.

This sequence joins TRBV9 and TRBJ1-5; D not certain. The CDR3 runs to 14 residues. CDR1 is SGDLS and CDR2 is YYNGEE in the germline V gene. The V and J ends lost 2 bases and 0 bases respectively, with 6 bases between them. The DNA for the CDR3 is TGTGCCAGCAGCGTTAGTTATAGCAATCAGCCCCAGCATTTT. Translated: CASSVSYSNQPQHF.

The CDR3 sequence: CASSVGQGILADTQYF. In DNA form, the CDR3 reads TGTGCCAGCAGTGTGGGGCAGGGTATCTTAGCAGATACGCAGTATTTT. J is TRBJ2-3 and V is TRBV6-1, with a possible D match to TRBD1 (5 bases). The V and J ends lost 4 bases and 4 bases respectively, with 18 bases between them. This CDR3 contains 16 residues. Looked up from germline, CDR1 is MNHNS and CDR2 is SASEGT.

CDR3 protein: CASSSTPGQGYEQYF. The CDR3 DNA reads as TGTGCCAGCAGCTCTACGCCGGGACAGGGTTACGAGCAGTACTTC. This chain uses TRBV7-2 with TRBJ2-7, with 9 bases lining up with TRBD1. V shed 4 bases, J shed 4 bases, and the junction held 8 bases outside the gene matches. The CDR3 length is 15 residues. Germline lookup yields CDR1 SGHTA and CDR2 FQGNSA.

The chain combines TRBV6-6 with TRBJ1-1; a possible D gene is TRBD1 (5 bases). Germline V gives CDR1 MNHNY, CDR2 SVGAGI (reference sequence). V was shortened by 2 bases and J by 1 base, with 11 bases between the two germline ends. The CDR3 contains 15 residues. The CDR3 reads CASSYKGFGNTEAFF. Here the CDR3 DNA reads TGTGCCAGCAGTTACAAGGGGTTTGGGAACACTGAAGCTTTCTTT.

CDR3 residues: CASSLVGLAGGKSSYEQYF. The CDR3 bases are TGTGCCAGCAGCTTAGTAGGGCTAGCGGGGGGGAAAAGCTCCTACGAGCAGTACTTC. V is TRBV7-2 and J is TRBJ2-7; 12 nucleotides agree with TRBD2. This CDR3 is built from 19 residues. CDR1 is SGHTA, CDR2 FQGNSA, per germline. Trimming took 1 base from V and 0 from J; bases not matched to a gene: 10.

The chain has TRBV7-6 and TRBJ1-1; D possibly corresponds to TRBD1 (5 bases). The V end was cut by 9 bases, the J end by 6 bases, with 26 bases between. The germline gives CDR1 SGHVS, CDR2 FNYEAQ. This CDR3 has 16 amino acids. The CDR3 loop reads CARPGGEGGGDAEAFF. DNA for the CDR3: TGTGCCAGACCCGGTGGGGAGGGCGGGGGAGACGCTGAAGCTTTCTTT.

The CDR3 spells CTSSQDTILTTDTQYF. CDR3 nucleotide sequence: TGCACCAGCAGCCAAGACACTATCTTGACCACAGATACGCAGTATTTT. The chain combines TRBV1 with TRBJ2-3; the DNA was not used to check the table's D call, TRBD2. TRBV1 is an annotated pseudogene. This CDR3 comprises 16 residues.

The chain has TRBV7-8 and TRBJ1-6; D uncertain. Germline lookup yields CDR1 SGHVS and CDR2 FQNEAQ. The length of the CDR3 is 13 residues. V was shortened by 4 bases and J by 9 bases, with 10 bases between the two germline ends. The CDR3 is CASSSSSFSPLHF. CDR3 DNA: TGTGCCAGCAGCTCGAGTTCTTTTTCACCCCTCCACTTT.

V gene TRBV7-2 combines with J gene TRBJ1-1; D remains unclear. Trimming removed 6 bases at V and 4 bases at J, with 18 bases between. This CDR3 comprises 15 residues. The V gene's germline CDR1 is SGHTA and CDR2 FQGNSA. The CDR3 sequence: CASRPLIAGGTEAFF. The CDR3 bases are TGTGCCAGCAGGCCTTTGATCGCAGGAGGCACTGAAGCTTTCTTT.

The CDR3 DNA reads as TGTGCCAGCAGCCTCCGGGACAGGGGGCTTCAGCCCCAGCATTTT. Amino acids: CASSLRDRGLQPQHF. This sequence joins TRBV7-6 and TRBJ1-5, with 12 bases identical to TRBD1. Germline-derived CDR1 and CDR2 are SGHVS and FNYEAQ. The CDR3 is 15 residues long. V lost 5 bases and J lost 6; bases outside the gene matches: 5.

The chain uses TRBV4-1 and TRBJ2-5; D gene ambiguous. This CDR3 contains 13 residues. The germline gives CDR1 MGHRA, CDR2 YSYEKL. Trimming left V 2 bases short and J 5 bases short, with 9 bases between. The CDR3 sequence: CASSQNEAETQYF. The CDR3 nucleotides read TGCGCCAGCAGCCAAAACGAGGCCGAGACCCAGTACTTC.

The chain uses TRBV4-1 and TRBJ1-1; D is ambiguous. V was trimmed by 0 bases and J by 1 base, leaving 9 bases between them. Germline V gives CDR1 MGHRA, CDR2 YSYEKL. The length of the CDR3 is 15 residues. The CDR3 coding sequence is TGCGCCAGCAGCCAAGATTCGGTTACGAACACTGAAGCTTTCTTT. This gives the protein CASSQDSVTNTEAFF.

J is TRBJ1-4 and V is TRBV28, with a possible D match to TRBD1 (6 bases). In germline, CDR1 is MDHEN, CDR2 SYDVKM. This CDR3 has 16 residues. V was shortened by 4 bases and J by 7 bases, with 19 bases between the two germline ends. CDR3 protein: CASSSPLQGFAEKLFF. DNA of the CDR3: TGTGCCAGCAGTTCCCCTCTACAGGGATTCGCTGAAAAACTGTTTTTT.

The CDR3 DNA reads TGCGCCAGCAGCTTACCTAGCGGGGCTGGGGAGCTGTTTTTT. Translation: CASSLPSGAGELFF. The V call is TRBV5-1, the J call TRBJ2-2, with TRBD2 matching 9 bases. The CDR3 is 14 residues long. Germline CDR1 and CDR2: SGHRS and YFSETQ. Unmatched junction bases numbered 4, after V lost 2 bases and J lost 8 bases.

J is TRBJ2-5 and V is TRBV10-3; 9 nucleotides align to TRBD1. The CDR3 consists of 14 residues. J was trimmed by 5 bases and V by 7 bases; bases with no gene match: 8. Germline CDR1 reads ENHRY; CDR2 reads SYGVKD. The CDR3 DNA reads TGTGCCATCAAGAGGGGACAGGGCCCCGAGACCCAGTACTTC. It encodes CAIKRGQGPETQYF.

The chain couples TRBV20-1 to TRBJ2-7, with no clear D. Germline-derived CDR1 and CDR2 are DFQATT and SNEGSKA (reference sequence). This CDR3 has 11 residues. Trimming pared 1 base from V and 3 bases from J, leaving 4 bases between. This CDR3 is CSARVYYEQYF. CDR3 bases: TGCAGTGCTAGAGTGTACTACGAGCAGTACTTC.

The chain has TRBV5-6 and TRBJ1-5; a possible D gene is TRBD1 (6 bases). The CDR3 sequence is 13 residues long. V was shortened by 2 bases and J by 7 bases, with 10 bases between the two germline ends. CDR1 SGHDT and CDR2 YYEEEE come from the germline V gene. CDR3 in amino acids: CASSFNRGQPQHF. The CDR3 bases are TGTGCCAGCAGCTTTAATAGGGGGCAGCCCCAGCATTTT. Looking up the rest from reference TRBV5-6 and TRBJ1-5 gives the full variable domain: DAGVTQSPTHLIKTRGQQVTLRCSPKSGHDTVSWYQQALGQGPQFIFQYYEEEERQRGNFPDRFSGHQFPNYSSELNVNALLLGDSALYLCASSFNRGQPQHFGDGTRLSIL.

The V and J genes are TRBV9 and TRBJ2-5; the match to TRBD2 covers 9 bases. Germline CDR1 reads SGDLS; CDR2 reads YYNGEE. V dropped 7 bases and J dropped 1; count of bases not matched to a gene: 2. The CDR3 has 13 amino acids. Here the CDR3 DNA reads TGTGCCAGCGCGGGAGGGCCCCAAGAGACCCAGTACTTC. Translated: CASAGGPQETQYF.